This is a list of T cell receptor beta chains from one sample in a study of graft-versus-host responses after intestinal transplantation. Their specific antigens are unknown. Using immunoSEQ multiplex PCR, the repertoire was profiled, and TCRdb retains in-frame clones only, with some absent. Among 40,000 to 55,000 clones listed, around 85% were seen once. Sequencing was performed on unstimulated CD4+ T cells sorted from spleen or lymph node cells, taken before transplant. The receptor set was obtained from a human donor who was the organ donor for an intestinal transplant. The CDR3 runs from the conserved cysteine through the conserved F or W. D genes are given only for firm matches. A clone size is listed for some rows: how often the clone was seen (once, few, many), or a class if it is expanded.

v_call,j_call,clone_size,d_call,cdr3_nt,cdr3_aa
TRBV6-5,TRBJ1-4,-,-,TGTGCCAGCATCACCGGAAGGAGAACTAATGAAAAACTGTTTTTT,CASITGRRTNEKLFF
TRBV4-1,TRBJ1-1,-,-,TGCGCCAGCACCCAAGCGGGGGCTAACACTGAAGCTTTCTTT,CASTQAGANTEAFF
TRBV5-8,TRBJ1-5,-,TRBD1,TGTGCCAGCAGCTTGGTAAAGGGGGCCTGGAATCAGCCCCAGCATTTT,CASSLVKGAWNQPQHF
TRBV5-6,TRBJ2-1,-,TRBD2,TGTGCCAGCAGCTTGGGACTAGCGGGCTCCTACAATGAGCAGTTCTTC,CASSLGLAGSYNEQFF
TRBV19,TRBJ1-5,few,-,TGTGCCAGTAAAATAATGGGAGGTTACAATCAGCCCCAGCATTTT,CASKIMGGYNQPQHF
TRBV19,TRBJ1-5,-,TRBD1,TGTGCCAGTAGTATCCCCGGGACAGGGGAACTGGCCCAGCATTTT,CASSIPGTGELAQHF
TRBV19,TRBJ2-3,-,-,TGTGCCAGTAGTAGTTATCCGAGAACAGATACGCAGTATTTT,CASSSYPRTDTQYF
TRBV30,TRBJ1-1,-,-,TGTGCCTGGAGACACCGGGGGCCTGAAGCTTTCTTT,CAWRHRGPEAFF
TRBV20-1,TRBJ2-7,once,-,TGCAGTGCTAATCTTGCGGGCGAGCAGTGCTTC,CSANLAGEQCF
TRBV5-1,TRBJ1-5,once,-,TGCGCCAGCAGCCCCTTTGAGTTAGCGGGTCAGCCCCAGCATTTT,CASSPFELAGQPQHF
TRBV10-1,TRBJ2-1,-,-,TGCGCCAGCAGTGTGGGGCTGCACAATGAGCAGTTCTTC,CASSVGLHNEQFF
TRBV7-6,TRBJ1-4,-,-,TGTGCCAGCAGCCTCGACCCGGCAGGAGGGTGGGAAAAACTGTTTTTT,CASSLDPAGGWEKLFF
TRBV4-3,TRBJ2-3,-,TRBD2,TGCGCCAGCAGTCTAGCGGGGCCAGATACGCAGTATTTT,CASSLAGPDTQYF
TRBV7-8,TRBJ2-2,-,-,TGTGCCAGCAGCTTAGTGAACCCAGGGAACACCGGGGAGCTGTTTTTT,CASSLVNPGNTGELFF
TRBV9,TRBJ1-6,-,-,TGTGCCAGCAGCGCCACAGGGTGGGATTCACCCCTCCACTTT,CASSATGWDSPLHF
TRBV6-5,TRBJ2-5,once,-,TGTGCCAGCAGTGAAAACACCTTCCAAGAGACCCAGTACTTC,CASSENTFQETQYF
TRBV10-3,TRBJ2-7,-,-,TGTGCCATCAGTGAGTCGAAGTTGGTTGATAGCTCTTTC,CAISESKLVDSSF
TRBV19,TRBJ2-3,-,-,TGTGCCAGTACCTACAGGGTTACAGATACGCAGTATTTT,CASTYRVTDTQYF
TRBV12-5,TRBJ2-5,-,-,TGTGCTAGTGGTTCCCTAGCTCCCGGGGTAGAGACCCAGTACTTC,CASGSLAPGVETQYF
TRBV5-1,TRBJ2-3,few,-,TGCGCCAGCAGCTTGGCCGTTAGATCCACAGATACGCAGTATTTT,CASSLAVRSTDTQYF
TRBV5-4,TRBJ2-7,once,-,TGTGCCAGCAGCTTGTGGGCCTACTCCTCTAATCCCTACGAGCAGTACTTC,CASSLWAYSSNPYEQYF
TRBV7-6,TRBJ2-5,-,TRBD2,TGTGCCAGCAGCTTAGGGAATGTAGCGGGGAAAGGGGGAAAAGAGACCCAGTACTTC,CASSLGNVAGKGGKETQYF
TRBV5-1,TRBJ1-2,-,TRBD1,TGCGCCAGCAGCTTGGGGACAGGGGACTATGGCTACACCTTC,CASSLGTGDYGYTF
TRBV4-3,TRBJ1-5,-,-,TGCGCCAGCAGCCAAGCCCTAGTGGGGTACCCCAATCAGCCCCAGCATTTT,CASSQALVGYPNQPQHF
TRBV30,TRBJ2-1,-,-,TGTGCCTGGAGTCAAGCGAACGCTTACAATGAGCAGTTCTTC,CAWSQANAYNEQFF
TRBV30,TRBJ1-5,-,-,TGTGCCTGGACACCGGACAGACGTTTGTATAGCAATCAGCCCCAGCATTTT,CAWTPDRRLYSNQPQHF
TRBV6-1,TRBJ2-5,-,-,TGTGCCAGCAGGGGCAGGGGAGGGGGAGAGACCCAGTACTTC,CASRGRGGGETQYF
TRBV19,TRBJ2-1,-,-,TGTGCCAGTAGTATTCCGCTCGGCAATGAGCAGTTCTTC,CASSIPLGNEQFF
TRBV10-3,TRBJ1-1,-,-,TGTGCCATCAGTGAGGCCGTACAGGTGAACACTGAAGCTTTCTTT,CAISEAVQVNTEAFF
TRBV6-1,TRBJ1-1,-,TRBD1,TGTGCCAGCAGTGTAACAGGGGGGAACACTGAAGCTTTCTTT,CASSVTGGNTEAFF
TRBV30,TRBJ2-6,few,-,TGTGCCTGGAGACACTCTGGGGCCAACGTCCTGACTTTC,CAWRHSGANVLTF
TRBV27,TRBJ2-5,-,-,TGTGCCAGCAGTGATCGACGGACGGGATTCCAAGAGACCCAGTACTTC,CASSDRRTGFQETQYF
TRBV11-2,TRBJ2-7,once,TRBD1,TGTGCCAGCAGCTTAGGACCTGGGACAGTGGGGTACGAGCAGTACTTC,CASSLGPGTVGYEQYF
TRBV4-1,TRBJ1-1,-,TRBD1,TGCGCCAGCAGCCAGGATCCTACCGGGACAGGGGACACTGAAGCTTTCTTT,CASSQDPTGTGDTEAFF
TRBV7-2,TRBJ2-1,-,TRBD1,TGTGCCAGCAGCCCGCGGACAGGGATTCCTGAGCAGTTCTTC,CASSPRTGIPEQFF
TRBV30,TRBJ1-4,-,TRBD1,TGTGCCTGGAGTTCCGCGGACAGGGGACTTTATGAAAAACTGTTTTTT,CAWSSADRGLYEKLFF
TRBV6-1,TRBJ2-2,-,-,TGTGCCAGCAGGGAGGGCACCGGGGAGCTGTTTTTT,CASREGTGELFF
TRBV10-3,TRBJ1-2,-,-,TGTGCCTCCCGAGGAAACACCGACTATGGCTACACCTTC,CASRGNTDYGYTF
TRBV5-1,TRBJ1-2,once,TRBD1,TGCGCCAGCAGCATGGGACAGGGGTATGGCTACACCTTC,CASSMGQGYGYTF
TRBV27,TRBJ1-5,-,-,TGTGCCAGCAGTCTACTAGCGGGAGACACAGATACGCAGCATTTT,CASSLLAGDTDTQHF
TRBV30,TRBJ2-5,-,-,TGTGCCTGGAGTGTTGGTGGCCAAGAGACCCAGTACTTC,CAWSVGGQETQYF
TRBV6-5,TRBJ1-1,-,-,TGTGCCAGCAGTTACGGGAATACGCTTGAAGCTTTCTTT,CASSYGNTLEAFF
TRBV15,TRBJ1-4,-,-,TGTGCCACCAGCAGAATTAATGAAAAACTGTTTTTT,CATSRINEKLFF
TRBV20-1,TRBJ1-5,-,-,TGCAGTGCTAGTTCCGACAGGTCCCAGCATTTT,CSASSDRSQHF
TRBV19,TRBJ2-2,-,-,TGTGCCAGCCACCGCGGGGTCTTCACCGGGGAGCTGTTTTTT,CASHRGVFTGELFF
TRBV19,TRBJ2-7,-,-,TGTGCCAGTAGTATACAGGGGGGTCCCTACGAGCAGTACTTC,CASSIQGGPYEQYF
TRBV5-6,TRBJ2-7,-,TRBD1,TGTGCCAGCAGCTTCAGGGGGCATCGGAACGAGCAGTACTTC,CASSFRGHRNEQYF
TRBV30,TRBJ2-7,few,-,TGTGCCTGGTCCCATAGGCGGGATGAGCAGTACTTC,CAWSHRRDEQYF
TRBV13,TRBJ1-1,-,-,TGTGCCAGCAGCCCGTTGCCCGGGCTTCACACTGAAGCTTTCTTT,CASSPLPGLHTEAFF
TRBV30,TRBJ1-1,-,-,TGTGCCTTTGCACTGGGGGGGCGGATTACTGAAGCTTTCTTT,CAFALGGRITEAFF
TRBV5-1,TRBJ2-3,-,-,TGCGCCAGCAGCCCCGGGGTTCCTAAGACAGATACGCAGTATTTT,CASSPGVPKTDTQYF
TRBV18,TRBJ2-3,-,-,TGTGCCAGCTCCCCTACAGGGATCAGCACAGATACGCAGTATTTT,CASSPTGISTDTQYF
TRBV2,TRBJ1-2,-,-,TGTGCCAGCAGGGCCAGGGTAAACTATGGCTACACCTTC,CASRARVNYGYTF